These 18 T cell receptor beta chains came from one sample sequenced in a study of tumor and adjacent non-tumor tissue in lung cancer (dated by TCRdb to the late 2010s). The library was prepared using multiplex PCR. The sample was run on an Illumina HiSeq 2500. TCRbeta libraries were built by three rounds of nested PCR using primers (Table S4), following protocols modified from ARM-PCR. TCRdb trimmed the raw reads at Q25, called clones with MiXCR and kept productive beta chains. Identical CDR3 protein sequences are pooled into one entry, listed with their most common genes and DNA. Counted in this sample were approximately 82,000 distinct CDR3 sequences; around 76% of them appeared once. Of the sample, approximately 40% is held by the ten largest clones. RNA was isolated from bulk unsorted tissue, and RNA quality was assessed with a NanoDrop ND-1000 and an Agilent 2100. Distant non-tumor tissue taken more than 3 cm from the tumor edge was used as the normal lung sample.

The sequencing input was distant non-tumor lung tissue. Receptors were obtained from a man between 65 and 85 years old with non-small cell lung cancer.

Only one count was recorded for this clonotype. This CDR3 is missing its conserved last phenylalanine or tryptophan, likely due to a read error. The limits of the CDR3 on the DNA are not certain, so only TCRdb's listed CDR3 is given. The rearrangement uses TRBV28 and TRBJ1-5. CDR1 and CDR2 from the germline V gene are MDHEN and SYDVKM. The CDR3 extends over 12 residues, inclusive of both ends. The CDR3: CASNQRDQPQHC.

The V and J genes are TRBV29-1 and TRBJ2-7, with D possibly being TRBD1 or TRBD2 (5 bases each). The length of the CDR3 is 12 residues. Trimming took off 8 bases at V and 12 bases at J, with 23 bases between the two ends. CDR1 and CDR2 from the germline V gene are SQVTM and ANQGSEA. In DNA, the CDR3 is TGCAGCACCTGGGGGACGAACCCCGTGCGGTACTTC. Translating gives CSTWGTNPVRYF.

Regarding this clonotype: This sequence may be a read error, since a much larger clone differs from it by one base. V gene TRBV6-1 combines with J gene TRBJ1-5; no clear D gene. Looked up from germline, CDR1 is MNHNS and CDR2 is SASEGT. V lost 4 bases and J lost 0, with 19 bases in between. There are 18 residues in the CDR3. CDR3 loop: CASSGAGRAKGSNQPQHF. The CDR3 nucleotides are TGTGCCAGCAGTGGAGCGGGGAGGGCTAAGGGTAGCAATCAGCCCCAGCATTTT.

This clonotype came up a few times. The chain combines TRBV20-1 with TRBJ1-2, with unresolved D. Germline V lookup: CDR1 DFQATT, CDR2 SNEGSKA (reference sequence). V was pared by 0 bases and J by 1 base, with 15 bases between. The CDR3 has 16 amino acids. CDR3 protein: CSARDRRSVINYGYTF. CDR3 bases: TGCAGTGCTAGAGATCGTCGCAGCGTCATTAACTATGGCTACACCTTC.

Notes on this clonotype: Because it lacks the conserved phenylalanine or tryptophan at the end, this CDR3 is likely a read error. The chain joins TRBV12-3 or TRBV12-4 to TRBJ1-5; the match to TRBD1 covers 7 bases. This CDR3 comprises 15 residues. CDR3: CTSSLGGGGNQPQHY. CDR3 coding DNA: TGTACCAGCAGTTTAGGGGGCGGTGGCAATCAGCCCCAGCATTAT.

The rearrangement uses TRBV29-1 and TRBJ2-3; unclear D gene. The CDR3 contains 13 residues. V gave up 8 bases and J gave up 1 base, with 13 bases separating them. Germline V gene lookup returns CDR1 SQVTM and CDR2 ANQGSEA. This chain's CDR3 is CSLTGHCTDTQYF. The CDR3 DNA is TGCAGCCTTACTGGGCACTGCACAGATACGCAGTATTTT.

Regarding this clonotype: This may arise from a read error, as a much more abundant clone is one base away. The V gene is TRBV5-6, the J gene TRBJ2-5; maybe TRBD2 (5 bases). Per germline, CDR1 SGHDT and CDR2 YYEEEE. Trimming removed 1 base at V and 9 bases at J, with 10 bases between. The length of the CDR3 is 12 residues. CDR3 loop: CASSLSFGAQYF. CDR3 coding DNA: TGTGCCAGCAGCTTGAGCTTCGGGGCCCAGTACTTC.

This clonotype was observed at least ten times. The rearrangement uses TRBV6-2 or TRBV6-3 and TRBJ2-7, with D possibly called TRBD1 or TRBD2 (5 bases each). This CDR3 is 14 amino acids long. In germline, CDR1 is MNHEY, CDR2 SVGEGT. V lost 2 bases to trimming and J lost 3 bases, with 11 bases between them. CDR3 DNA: TGTGCCAGCAGTTACGAGGGCAGGGACTACGAGCAGTACTTC. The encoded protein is CASSYEGRDYEQYF.

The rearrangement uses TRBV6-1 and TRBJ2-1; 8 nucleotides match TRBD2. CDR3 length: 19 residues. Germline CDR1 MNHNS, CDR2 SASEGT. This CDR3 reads CTSIDPGGPGLLAYNEQFF. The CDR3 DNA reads TGTACTAGCATTGATCCGGGAGGGCCGGGGTTGCTCGCCTACAATGAGCAGTTCTTC.

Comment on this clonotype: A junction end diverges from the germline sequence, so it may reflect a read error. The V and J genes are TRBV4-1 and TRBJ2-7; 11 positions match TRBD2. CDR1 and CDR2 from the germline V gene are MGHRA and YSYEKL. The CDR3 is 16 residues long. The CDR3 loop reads CVSSWTLAGEEDEQYF. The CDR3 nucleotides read TGCGTCAGCAGCTGGACACTAGCGGGAGAGGAGGACGAGCAGTATTTC.

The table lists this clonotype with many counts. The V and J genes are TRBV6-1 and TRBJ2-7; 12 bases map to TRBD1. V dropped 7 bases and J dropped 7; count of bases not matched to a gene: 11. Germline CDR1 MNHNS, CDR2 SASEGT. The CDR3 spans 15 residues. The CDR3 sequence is CASKQPGQGAREQYF. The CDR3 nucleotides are TGTGCCAGCAAACAACCGGGACAGGGGGCGCGAGAGCAGTACTTC.

The CDR3 sequence: CASSLTGSTDTQYF. The CDR3 DNA follows: TGTGCCAGCAGCTTGACAGGTAGCACAGATACGCAGTATTTT. The chain is built from TRBV7-3 and TRBJ2-3; possible D gene TRBD1, 6 bases. This CDR3 has 14 residues. Germline values: CDR1 SGHTA, CDR2 FQGTGA. The ends were cut back, 3 bases at V and 0 bases at J, with 7 bases in the middle.

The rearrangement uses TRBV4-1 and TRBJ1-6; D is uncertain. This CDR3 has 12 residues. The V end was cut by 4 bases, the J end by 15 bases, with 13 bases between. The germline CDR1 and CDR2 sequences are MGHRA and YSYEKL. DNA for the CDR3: TGCGCCAGCAGCCTCCTCGGGTTCATCCTCCACTTT. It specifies CASSLLGFILHF.

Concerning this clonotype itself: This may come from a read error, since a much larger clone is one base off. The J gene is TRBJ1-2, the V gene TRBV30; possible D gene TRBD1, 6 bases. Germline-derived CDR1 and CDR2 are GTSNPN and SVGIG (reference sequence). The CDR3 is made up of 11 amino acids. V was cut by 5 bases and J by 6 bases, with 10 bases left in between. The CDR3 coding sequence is TGTGCCTGGGGGGGCCTCCATGGCTACACCTTC. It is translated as CAWGGLHGYTF.

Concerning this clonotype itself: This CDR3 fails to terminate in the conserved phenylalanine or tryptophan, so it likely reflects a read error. The CDR3 is CTNSGLAGVVETQYL. For the CDR3, the DNA is TGTACCAACAGCGGGCTAGCGGGAGTGGTGGAGACCCAGTACTTG. This chain uses TRBV12-3 or TRBV12-4 with TRBJ2-5; TRBD2 matches 10 bases. The CDR3 has 15 residues.

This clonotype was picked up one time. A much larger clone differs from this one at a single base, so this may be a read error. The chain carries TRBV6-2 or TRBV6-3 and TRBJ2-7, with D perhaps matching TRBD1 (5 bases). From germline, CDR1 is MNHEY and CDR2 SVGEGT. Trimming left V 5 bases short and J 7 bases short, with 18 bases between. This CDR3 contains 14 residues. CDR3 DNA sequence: TGTGCCAGCAGTCCCGACAGATCCGGCTCAGAGCAGTACTTC. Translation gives CASSPDRSGSEQYF.

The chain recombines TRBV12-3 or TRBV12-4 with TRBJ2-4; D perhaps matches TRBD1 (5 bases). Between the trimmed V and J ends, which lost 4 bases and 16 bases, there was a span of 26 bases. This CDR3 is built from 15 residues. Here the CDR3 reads CASSSTDSSSNIRYF. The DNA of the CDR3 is TGTGCCAGCAGTTCAACCGACAGTTCATCAAACATTCGATACTTC.

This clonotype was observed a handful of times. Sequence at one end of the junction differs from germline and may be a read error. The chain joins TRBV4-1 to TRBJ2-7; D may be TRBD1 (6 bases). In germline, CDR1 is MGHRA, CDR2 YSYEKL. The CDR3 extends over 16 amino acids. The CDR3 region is CASSRTIVGEGDEQYF. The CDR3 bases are TGCGCAAGCAGCCGGACAATAGTGGGAGAGGGGGACGAGCAGTACTTC.